The source of this T cell receptor beta chain is a study of long-term antiretroviral therapy in people with HIV. General study results and limits: Post-ART samples showed increased diversity that remained below transplant donor control levels.

As for this clone: The antigen is unknown. A much larger clone sits a single nucleotide away, making a read error possible.

Trimming stripped 3 bases from V and 0 bases from J, with 3 bases between. The length of the CDR3 is 12 residues. Germline V CDR1 and CDR2: MNHNS, SASEGT. Survey-level immunoSEQ v3.0 assays were run. Produced via immunoSEQ multiplex PCR; TCRdb's table is partial and in-frame only. The table lists 20,000 to 25,000 clones, 79% of them singletons. Ahead of DNA extraction, samples held roughly 1-10 million cryopreserved PBMC each. Source: unsorted PBMCs, taken 4.1 years after starting antiretroviral therapy. The clonotype originates from a woman aged 40 to 50 with HIV. V and J are TRBV6-1 and TRBJ2-7; no firm D call. The CDR3, as DNA: TGTGCCAGCAGTGAGAGCTCCTACGAGCAGTACTTC. This gives the protein CASSESSYEQYF.